This TCR beta chain was identified during a study of T cell responses to AZD1222 COVID-19 vaccine. This CDR3 comprises 15 residues. The germline V gene has CDR1 KGHSH and CDR2 LQKENI. Trimming left V 0 bases short and J 0 bases short, with 7 bases between. The protocol was immunoSEQ multiplex PCR, while the TCRdb copy is restricted to in-frame clones and leaves out a portion. This sample has about 130,000 clones, with around 90% found just once. This receptor was obtained from an adult in good health. The source was peripheral blood, collected on day 0 of AZD1222 vaccination. The rearrangement joins TRBV18 to TRBJ2-3, with D unresolved. CDR3 coding DNA: TGTGCCAGCTCACCACCGACGGCTAGCACAGATACGCAGTATTTT. This encodes CASSPPTASTDTQYF.